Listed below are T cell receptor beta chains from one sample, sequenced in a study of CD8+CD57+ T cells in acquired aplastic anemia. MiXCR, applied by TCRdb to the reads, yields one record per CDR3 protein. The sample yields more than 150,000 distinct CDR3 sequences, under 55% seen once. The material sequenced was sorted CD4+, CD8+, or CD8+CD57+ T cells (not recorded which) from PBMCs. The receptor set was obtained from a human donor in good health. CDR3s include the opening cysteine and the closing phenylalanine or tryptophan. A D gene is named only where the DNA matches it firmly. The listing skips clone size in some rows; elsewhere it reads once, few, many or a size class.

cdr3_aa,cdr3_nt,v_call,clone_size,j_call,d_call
CASSLRGAGGNEQYF,TGTGCCAGCAGCTTAAGGGGCGCAGGGGGAAACGAGCAGTACTTC,TRBV7-9,NA,TRBJ2-7,TRBD1
CASRLAGGDSETQYF,TGTGCCAGCAGACTAGCGGGAGGGGATTCGGAGACCCAGTACTTC,TRBV7-2,many,TRBJ2-5,TRBD2
CATASQREGSYNEQFF,TGTGCCACCGCCTCTCAGCGGGAGGGCTCCTACAATGAGCAGTTCTTC,TRBV24-1,many,TRBJ2-1,TRBD2
CASSSGGTGIQPQHF,TGTGCCAGCAGTTCCGGCGGGACAGGGATCCAGCCCCAGCATTTT,TRBV6-5,NA,TRBJ1-5,TRBD1
CASSSLGTGNEQFF,TGTGCCAGCAGTTCCCTCGGGACGGGGAATGAGCAGTTCTTC,TRBV12-3/TRBV12-4,many,TRBJ2-1,NA
CASSLPPDRLNTEAFF,TGTGCCAGCAGCTTACCCCCGGACAGATTGAACACTGAAGCTTTCTTT,TRBV13,NA,TRBJ1-1,NA
CASSDPGGFKGYTF,TGTGCCAGTAGTGACCCAGGGGGGTTTAAAGGCTACACCTTC,TRBV19,few,TRBJ1-2,TRBD1
CASSGQEGPNQPQHF,TGTGCCAGCAGCGGACAGGAAGGACCCAATCAGCCCCAGCATTTT,TRBV12-3/TRBV12-4,NA,TRBJ1-5,TRBD1
CASSLGSGSYNEQFF,TGTGCCAGCAGCTTGGGGAGCGGGAGCTACAATGAGCAGTTCTTC,TRBV5-6,NA,TRBJ2-1,TRBD2
CASSRTDRQGRPQHF,TGTGCCAGTAGTAGAACGGACAGGCAGGGGCGGCCCCAGCATTTT,TRBV19,many,TRBJ1-5,TRBD1
CATNDPSGSINNEQFF,TGTGCCACCAATGATCCTAGCGGGAGTATAAACAATGAGCAGTTCTTC,TRBV24-1,many,TRBJ2-1,TRBD2
CAISDGRVTEAFF,TGTGCCATCAGTGACGGCAGGGTCACTGAAGCTTTCTTT,TRBV10-3,many,TRBJ1-1,NA
CASSRGGTEQFF,TGTGCCAGCAGCAGGGGCGGCACTGAGCAGTTCTTC,TRBV7-2,once,TRBJ2-1,NA
CAISESKGYQETQYF,TGTGCCATCAGTGAGTCGAAAGGGTACCAAGAGACCCAGTACTTC,TRBV10-3,NA,TRBJ2-5,NA
CASRQQGPRRTEAFF,TGTGCCAGCAGGCAGCAGGGGCCACGAAGAACTGAAGCTTTCTTT,TRBV27,NA,TRBJ1-1,NA
CATGGTSGGLETQYF,TGTGCCACCGGGGGGACTAGCGGGGGCCTAGAGACCCAGTACTTC,TRBV24-1,few,TRBJ2-5,TRBD2
CASSLQYNEQLF,TGTGCCAGCAGCCTTCAATACAATGAGCAGCTCTTC,TRBV11-2,NA,TRBJ2-4,NA
CSARDRLAGVEYF,TGCAGTGCTAGAGATAGACTAGCGGGAGTAGAGTACTTC,TRBV20-1,many,TRBJ2-7,TRBD2
CSARKDLMDTQYF,TGCAGTGCAAGGAAGGACCTCATGGATACGCAGTATTTT,TRBV20-1,NA,TRBJ2-3,NA
CATSLGGRMYTF,TGTGCCACCAGTCTTGGGGGAAGGATGTACACCTTC,TRBV24-1,NA,TRBJ1-2,NA
CASSEGGNSYNEQFF,TGCGCCAGCAGTGAGGGCGGGAACTCCTACAATGAGCAGTTCTTC,TRBV10-1,NA,TRBJ2-1,NA
CASSLDREGMNTEAFF,TGTGCCAGCTCACTTGACAGGGAAGGCATGAACACTGAAGCTTTCTTT,TRBV18,few,TRBJ1-1,TRBD1
CSALRGSWHNEQFF,TGCAGTGCTCTGAGGGGGTCCTGGCACAATGAGCAGTTCTTC,TRBV20-1,many,TRBJ2-1,NA